What follows is one T cell receptor (beta chain) and its context. These data come from a study of PD-L1 blockade in urothelial cancer. Study details: Patients' prior chemotherapy regimens numbered 0 to 3.

Stated time point: peripheral blood 6 weeks after treatment start. CDR1 MNHNS and CDR2 SASEGT come from the germline V gene. The ends lost 3 bases at V and 3 bases at J; junction bases unmatched: 7. The length of the CDR3 is 15 residues. The table came from immunoSEQ multiplex PCR; TCRdb's copy has only in-frame clones and leaves some out. This sample has about 120,000 clones, with about 83% found just once. The sequences come from PBMCs, collected around atezolizumab (anti-PD-L1) treatment. The chain couples TRBV6-1 to TRBJ2-7, with 8 bases aligning to TRBD1. This TCR came from a man in his fifties or sixties with urothelial cancer. CDR3 DNA: TGTGCCAGCAGTGACCCGGGACAGGCAGACTACGAGCAGTACTTC. Encoded protein: CASSDPGQADYEQYF.